The T cell receptor beta chain under discussion was sequenced for a study of control samples from healthy donors and cancer patients. This clone was detected once. This CDR3 comprises 14 residues. Sequencing used immunoSEQ multiplex PCR; TCRdb keeps in-frame clones, though not all of them. This sample has fewer than 250,000 clones, with 90% to 95% found just once. The sequenced sample was blood. This receptor was taken from a man younger than 45 in good health. The J gene is TRBJ1-5, the V gene TRBV21-1; the listed D gene, TRBD1, was not tested against the DNA. TRBV21-1 is recorded as a pseudogene. Here the CDR3 DNA reads TGTGCCAGCAGCAAAGTGGGCGTTGGCCAGCCCCAGCATTTT. Its protein product is CASSKVGVGQPQHF.